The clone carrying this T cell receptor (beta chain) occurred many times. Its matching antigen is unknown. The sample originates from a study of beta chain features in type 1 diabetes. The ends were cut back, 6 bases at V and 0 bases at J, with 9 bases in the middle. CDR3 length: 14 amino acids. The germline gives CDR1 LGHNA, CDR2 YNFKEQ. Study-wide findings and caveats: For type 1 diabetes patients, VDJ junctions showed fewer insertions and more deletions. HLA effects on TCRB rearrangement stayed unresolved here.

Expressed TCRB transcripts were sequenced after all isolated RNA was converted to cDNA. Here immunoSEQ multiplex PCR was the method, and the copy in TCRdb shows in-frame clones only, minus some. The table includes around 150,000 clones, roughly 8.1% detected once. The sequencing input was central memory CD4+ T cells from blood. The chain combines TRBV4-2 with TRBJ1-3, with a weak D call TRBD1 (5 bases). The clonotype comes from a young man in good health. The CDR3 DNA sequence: TGTGCCAGCAGTCCGACAGACTCTGGAAACACCATATATTTT. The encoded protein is CASSPTDSGNTIYF.